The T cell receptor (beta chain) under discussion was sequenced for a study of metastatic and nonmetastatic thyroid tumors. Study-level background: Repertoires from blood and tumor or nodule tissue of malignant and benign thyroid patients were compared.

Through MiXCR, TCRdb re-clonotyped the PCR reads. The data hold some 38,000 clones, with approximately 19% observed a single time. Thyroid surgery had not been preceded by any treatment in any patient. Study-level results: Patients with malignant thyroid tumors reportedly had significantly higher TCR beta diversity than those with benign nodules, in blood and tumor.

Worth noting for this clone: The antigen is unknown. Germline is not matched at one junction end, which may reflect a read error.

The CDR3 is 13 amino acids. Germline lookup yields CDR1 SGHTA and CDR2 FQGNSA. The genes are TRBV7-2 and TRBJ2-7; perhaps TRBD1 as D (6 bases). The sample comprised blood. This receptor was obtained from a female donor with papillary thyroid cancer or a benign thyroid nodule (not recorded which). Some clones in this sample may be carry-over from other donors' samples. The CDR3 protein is CASSPGTYYEQYF. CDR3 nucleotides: TGTGCCAGCAGCCCTGGGACATACTACGAGCAATACTTC.